What follows are 8 T cell receptor beta chains derived from one specimen sequenced in a study of cytomegalovirus exposure and HLA in healthy donors. Method: immunoSEQ multiplex PCR; TCRdb's copy keeps in-frame clones and lacks some. The profile covers 150,000 to 200,000 clones, with roughly nine tenths appearing a single time and around 2.7% taken by the ten largest. Sequenced material: PBMCs. These TCRs come from a woman between 18 and 29 years old in good health and CMV-seropositive.

The chain carries TRBV6-1 and TRBJ2-7, with 8 nucleotides matching TRBD1. This CDR3 has 14 residues. The germline gives CDR1 MNHNS, CDR2 SASEGT. V trimming: 5 bases; J trimming: 4 bases; junction bases outside the gene matches: 7. The chain's CDR3 is CASSFRQGAYEQYF. In DNA form, the CDR3 reads TGTGCCAGCAGTTTTCGGCAGGGGGCGTACGAGCAGTACTTC.

The CDR3 region has the DNA TGTGCCAGCAGTCACGGCAGGGTCGCGAACACCGGGGAGCTGTTTTTT. It codes for CASSHGRVANTGELFF. This chain links TRBV27 with TRBJ2-2, with a tentative D call TRBD1 (5 bases). In germline, CDR1 is MNHEY, CDR2 SMNVEV (reference sequence). The V end lost 5 bases, the J end lost 0 bases, and 13 bases lay between the germline ends. The CDR3 length is 16 residues.

V usage is TRBV6-5 and J usage is TRBJ1-1; D not resolved. CDR3 size: 15 residues. Germline lookup yields CDR1 MNHEY and CDR2 SVGAGI. V was shortened by 2 bases and J by 2 bases, with 12 bases between the two germline ends. DNA of the CDR3: TGTGCCAGCAGTTACGGCTCCCCTCCTAACACTGAAGCTTTCTTT. Protein sequence: CASSYGSPPNTEAFF.

This clone was seen once. The chain couples TRBV27 to TRBJ1-5; a possible D gene is TRBD1 (6 bases). Germline CDR1 reads MNHEY; CDR2 reads SMNVEV (reference sequence). CDR3 length: 16 residues. Trimming removed 5 bases from V and 4 bases from J, with 18 bases in between. The CDR3 here is CASSPHGQILNQPQHF. The CDR3 DNA is TGTGCCAGCAGTCCACACGGACAGATCCTAAATCAGCCCCAGCATTTT.

The chain has TRBV27 and TRBJ1-2; 7 bases align to TRBD1. The CDR3 contains 16 residues. CDR1 is MNHEY, CDR2 SMNVEV, per germline (reference sequence). The V segment lost 5 bases and the J segment 5 bases; nucleotides outside the gene matches: 14. CDR3 residues: CASSLQGSSGPYGYTF. Written as DNA, the CDR3 is TGTGCCAGCAGTCTACAGGGGTCCTCGGGCCCTTATGGCTACACCTTC.

V gene TRBV28 combines with J gene TRBJ2-2; 10 bases are shared with TRBD1. The CDR3 is 16 amino acids. CDR1 MDHEN and CDR2 SYDVKM come from the germline V gene. V lost 5 bases, J lost 7 bases, and 10 bases stayed unmatched. Here the CDR3 DNA reads TGTGCCAGCAGTCCTTTTGACAGGGGGCGCGTCGGGGAGCTGTTTTTT. This codes for CASSPFDRGRVGELFF.

This chain uses TRBV6-5 with TRBJ2-3; a weak D match, TRBD2 (5 bases). V lost 0 bases and J 7 bases, leaving 11 bases between the germline ends. Germline V gene lookup returns CDR1 MNHEY and CDR2 SVGAGI. This CDR3 has 14 amino acids. CDR3 protein: CASSYSKVTNTQYF. In nucleotides, the CDR3 is TGTGCCAGCAGTTACTCGAAGGTGACTAATACGCAGTATTTT.

A word on this clone: Other DNA sequences of this sample code for an identical CDR3. Written as DNA, the CDR3 is TGCAGCGTTTTGGCAGGAACCTACGAGCAGTACTTC. This codes for CSVLAGTYEQYF. This chain connects TRBV29-1 to TRBJ2-7; D gene unclear. Looked up from germline, CDR1 is SQVTM and CDR2 is ANQGSEA. V was trimmed by 5 bases and J by 2 bases, leaving 10 bases between them. The CDR3 is 12 residues long.